The next 20 T cell receptor beta chains were all read from a single sample in a study of T cells after somatic rescue of genetic block. Measured with immunoSEQ multiplex PCR; TCRdb has only the in-frame clones, and not every one. The table lists tens of thousands of clones, 95% to 96% of them singletons, with about 0.075% in the top ten. Sequencing was carried out using peripheral blood mononuclear cells (PBMCs). The receptor set was obtained from a child younger than two.

DNA for the CDR3: TGTGCCAGCAGCCCTTCCAGCGGGAGGGCCTACGAGCAGTACTTC. Its protein is CASSPSSGRAYEQYF. The rearrangement links TRBV4-2 to TRBJ2-7, with TRBD2 matching 10 bases. The ends lost 4 bases at V and 2 bases at J; junction bases unmatched: 5. The CDR3 runs to 15 residues. Per the germline V gene, CDR1 is LGHNA and CDR2 is YNFKEQ.

The V call is TRBV25-1, the J call TRBJ2-1; 7 bases are shared with TRBD2. Germline trimming cut 1 base from V and 2 bases from J; bases unmatched to any gene: 5. The length of the CDR3 is 16 residues. Germline assignment: CDR1 MGHDK and CDR2 SYGVNS. The CDR3 nucleotides are TGTGCCAGCAGTGAATCAGCGGGACCCCCCTACAATGAGCAGTTCTTC. It codes for CASSESAGPPYNEQFF.

The chain is built from TRBV6-5 and TRBJ2-2; no definite D call. Germline V gene lookup returns CDR1 MNHEY and CDR2 SVGAGI. This CDR3 is 14 amino acids long. Trimming shortened V by 0 bases and J by 5 bases, and 7 bases separated the two germline ends. CDR3 in amino acids: CASSYSTPTGELFF. CDR3 in DNA: TGTGCCAGCAGTTACTCGACACCAACCGGGGAGCTGTTTTTT.

The rearrangement uses TRBV30 and TRBJ2-7; 10 nucleotides match TRBD2. CDR1 GTSNPN and CDR2 SVGIG come from the germline V gene (reference sequence). V was pared by 8 bases and J by 10 bases, with 11 bases of the junction left unmatched. This CDR3 region has 12 residues. The CDR3 DNA follows: TGTGCCCAGACTACGACTAGCGGGTTACAGTACTTC. As protein: CAQTTTSGLQYF.

The J gene is TRBJ2-6, the V gene TRBV18, with D perhaps matching TRBD1 (6 bases). The germline V gene has CDR1 KGHSH and CDR2 LQKENI. The CDR3 extends over 17 amino acids. V was shortened by 4 bases and J by 4 bases, with 17 bases between the two germline ends. CDR3 in amino acids: CASSLQGPGTGANVLTF. The CDR3 DNA reads as TGTGCCAGCTCACTACAGGGTCCGGGGACAGGGGCCAACGTCCTGACTTTC.

The rearrangement uses TRBV10-3 and TRBJ2-7; D may be TRBD1 (5 bases). Trimming pared 4 bases from V and 4 bases from J, leaving 8 bases between. Looked up from germline, CDR1 is ENHRY and CDR2 is SYGVKD. The CDR3 totals 12 residues. The CDR3 sequence: CAISAKGYEQYF. The DNA for the CDR3 is TGTGCCATCAGTGCTAAGGGGTACGAGCAGTACTTC.

The chain uses TRBV7-2 and TRBJ1-3; D is undetermined. This CDR3 contains 15 residues. The germline CDR1 and CDR2 sequences are SGHTA and FQGNSA. Between the trimmed V and J ends, which lost 3 bases and 3 bases, there was a span of 12 bases. The CDR3 DNA follows: TGTGCCAGCAGCTTCACCCCGGTGGGTGGAAACACCATATATTTT. Amino acids: CASSFTPVGGNTIYF.

With regard to this clone: The same CDR3 also results from other DNA sequences found in this sample. The chain uses TRBV7-9 and TRBJ1-2, with 9 bases fitting TRBD1. The CDR3 has 14 residues. Trimming removed 6 bases from V and 2 bases from J; junction bases left unmatched: 4. Germline values: CDR1 SEHNR, CDR2 FQNEAQ (reference sequence). The CDR3 nucleotides are TGTGCCAGCAGTCTAGGGACAGGGAACTATGGCTACACCTTC. Protein product: CASSLGTGNYGYTF.

The chain uses TRBV20-1 and TRBJ2-5; the D is unclear. CDR3 size: 11 residues. Trimming removed 3 bases at V and 5 bases at J, with 7 bases between. The V gene's germline CDR1 is DFQATT and CDR2 SNEGSKA (reference sequence). The CDR3 is CSASERETQYF. As DNA, the CDR3 is TGCAGTGCTAGCGAACGGGAGACCCAGTACTTC.

The V gene is TRBV7-6, the J gene TRBJ1-2; 8 bases agree with TRBD1. The germline V gene encodes CDR1 SGHVS and CDR2 FNYEAQ. V trimming: 4 bases; J trimming: 8 bases; junction bases outside the gene matches: 0. This CDR3 has 11 residues. CDR3 protein: CASSSGGGYTF. For the CDR3, the DNA is TGTGCCAGCAGCTCAGGGGGCGGCTACACCTTC.

This clone showed up just once. The J gene is TRBJ2-2, the V gene TRBV7-9, with a possible D match to TRBD2 (6 bases). Germline CDR1 SEHNR, CDR2 FQNEAQ (reference sequence). The V gene lost 1 base and the J gene lost 4 bases, with 19 bases spanning the gap. This CDR3 has 18 amino acids. CDR3: CASSLVVRERDSTGELFF. CDR3 DNA: TGTGCCAGCAGCTTAGTCGTCCGGGAGAGGGATAGCACCGGGGAGCTGTTTTTT.

This clone came up once. V usage is TRBV29-1 and J usage is TRBJ1-1; possible D gene TRBD1, 5 bases. The CDR3 spans 12 residues. In germline, CDR1 is SQVTM, CDR2 ANQGSEA. V shed 3 bases and J shed 6 bases, with 11 bases lying between them. CDR3 loop: CSVDRQSPEAFF. The CDR3 region has the DNA TGCAGCGTTGACCGACAGTCCCCTGAAGCTTTCTTT.

This chain joins TRBV2 and TRBJ1-6; no firm D call. Trimming pared 8 bases from V and 0 bases from J, leaving 8 bases between. Germline V CDR1 and CDR2: SNHLY, FYNNEI. This CDR3 contains 14 residues. CDR3 protein: CASHRSSYNSPLHF. CDR3 DNA: TGTGCCAGCCACAGATCCTCCTATAATTCACCCCTCCACTTT.

This chain joins TRBV23-1 and TRBJ1-5; 7 bases are a match to TRBD1. TRBV23-1 qualifies as an ORF whose function is uncertain. J was trimmed by 3 bases and V by 8 bases; bases with no gene match: 16. The CDR3 runs to 17 residues. This chain's CDR3 is CASLNGGQHSDNQPQHF. CDR3 nucleotides: TGCGCCAGCCTTAACGGGGGACAGCACTCCGACAATCAGCCCCAGCATTTT.

V is TRBV28 and J is TRBJ2-1, with D perhaps assigned TRBD1 or TRBD2 (5 bases each). Per germline, CDR1 MDHEN and CDR2 SYDVKM. V lost 6 bases to trimming and J lost 4 bases, with 19 bases between them. The CDR3 is made up of 16 amino acids. CDR3 DNA: TGTGCCAGCAGCCCAATAATCGGGGCACGATACAATGAGCAGTTCTTC. As protein: CASSPIIGARYNEQFF.

CDR3 nucleotides: TGTGCCAGCAGATCCTTTCCCGACAGCCGCTATGGCTACACCTTC. It codes for CASRSFPDSRYGYTF. V and J are TRBV6-1 and TRBJ1-2; tentatively, D is TRBD1 (5 bases). Trimming shortened V by 6 bases and J by 4 bases, and 18 bases separated the two germline ends. CDR3 length: 15 residues. From germline, CDR1 is MNHNS and CDR2 SASEGT.

The chain links TRBV15 to TRBJ2-5; 11 bases line up with TRBD2. The V and J ends lost 6 bases and 3 bases, in that order; junction bases with no gene match: 12. The CDR3 is 17 amino acids. The V gene's germline CDR1 is LNHNV and CDR2 YYDKDF (reference sequence). The chain's CDR3 is CATSLSLAGGIEETQYF. The CDR3 DNA is TGTGCCACCAGTCTGAGCCTAGCGGGAGGAATTGAAGAGACCCAGTACTTC.

V usage is TRBV5-1 and J usage is TRBJ1-1; D unclear. There are 13 residues in the CDR3. Trimming removed 0 bases from V and 0 bases from J, with 3 bases in between. The germline CDR1 and CDR2 sequences are SGHRS and YFSETQ. CDR3 protein: CASSLGMNTEAFF. In DNA form, the CDR3 reads TGCGCCAGCAGCTTGGGCATGAACACTGAAGCTTTCTTT.

V and J are TRBV9 and TRBJ2-3; TRBD2 is a possible D gene (6 bases). The germline V and J ends were trimmed by 4 bases and 6 bases, with 12 bases remaining between them. Germline CDR1 and CDR2: SGDLS and YYNGEE. The CDR3 is 13 amino acids. This chain's CDR3 is CASSSGVSDTQYF. CDR3 coding DNA: TGTGCCAGCAGCTCGGGAGTTTCGGATACGCAGTATTTT. Drawing the rest from reference TRBV9 and TRBJ2-3, the complete variable domain is DSGVTQTPKHLITATGQRVTLRCSPRSGDLSVYWYQQSLDQGLQFLIQYYNGEERAKGNILERFSAQQFPDLHSELNLSSLELGDSALYFCASSSGVSDTQYFGPGTRLTVL.

The genes are TRBV25-1 and TRBJ1-5; weak D call: TRBD1 (5 bases). V lost 5 bases and J 6 bases, leaving 14 bases between the germline ends. Germline CDR1 is MGHDK and CDR2 is SYGVNS. The CDR3 sequence is 14 residues long. The CDR3 coding sequence is TGTGCCAGCAGTCGACCGGGGCGCCTTCAGCCCCAGCATTTT. Translation: CASSRPGRLQPQHF.